The clone carrying this TCR beta chain was observed at least ten times. Both iRepertoire HTBI primers and Arm-PCR of CDR3 regions were used to build the TCR beta libraries. TCRdb re-derived calls from the multiplex PCR reads in MiXCR, one entry per CDR3 protein. The data hold about 240,000 distinct CDR3 sequences, with 20% observed a single time. This sample is drawn from a study of regulatory T cells in long-lasting Graves disease. The time point here: newly diagnosed GD, antithyroid drugs for less than 3 months. Construction of the TCR library relied on RNA isolated from PBMCs. With 4 bases removed from V and 7 bases from J, the gap between germline ends came to 24 bases. CDR3 size: 16 residues. Germline CDR1 is SGHKS and CDR2 is YYEKEE (reference sequence).

Sequenced material: peripheral blood mononuclear cells (PBMCs), taken at new diagnosis, from a patient treated with antithyroid drugs. V is TRBV5-5 and J is TRBJ2-7, with D perhaps given as TRBD1 or TRBD2 (5 bases each). The sequence came from a female donor with Graves disease. This chain's CDR3 is CASSLSTGTLFGEQYF. As DNA, the CDR3 is TGTGCCAGCAGCCTCTCTACCGGGACCCTCTTTGGGGAGCAGTACTTC.